The entry below gives a single T cell receptor (beta chain) sequence along with its context. Under the authors' procedure: Amplification of reference gene primers provided the estimated nucleated cell counts. Using immunoSEQ multiplex PCR, the repertoire was profiled, and TCRdb retains in-frame clones only, with some absent. V and J calls and clone size follow that table, whereas D and trimming were derived from the DNA. The sample consists of tens of thousands of clones, 75% of them appearing once. The data are from a study of blood T cell repertoires in COVID-19. Study context: Samples of COVID-19 (acute and convalescent) were obtained from the United States, Italy and Spain. Sample material is recorded as cDNA or gDNA derived from T cells, B-cell-depleted T cells, or PBMCs.

The CDR3 length is 15 residues. V lost 0 bases and J lost 2; bases outside the gene matches: 3. Germline V gene data show CDR1 as MNHEY and CDR2 as SVGAGI. The TCR sequence derives from a man aged 70-80 years with acute or convalescent COVID-19. This chain joins TRBV6-5 and TRBJ2-7; 8 bases fit TRBD1. The specimen sequenced was peripheral blood. The CDR3 DNA is TGTGCCAGCAGTTACTCCGGGACAGGTCCCTACGAGCAGTACTTC. Its translation: CASSYSGTGPYEQYF.